This TCR beta chain was observed in a study of blood T cell repertoires in COVID-19. On the study more broadly: The cDNA or gDNA used as material had been derived from T cells, B-cell-depleted T cells, or PBMCs.

CDR1 MNHNS and CDR2 SASEGT come from the germline V gene. J was trimmed by 4 bases and V by 4 bases; bases with no gene match: 8. There are 16 residues in the CDR3. Sequencing was performed with immunoSEQ multiplex PCR; in TCRdb, only in-frame clones are kept and a portion is missing. This table holds about 350,000 clones, over 75% found once. The specimen was PBMCs or T cells enriched from blood (not recorded which). This chain connects TRBV6-1 to TRBJ1-5; 9 bases match TRBD1. The sequence derives from a woman aged 25 to 39 who had recovered from COVID-19. CDR3 DNA sequence: TGTGCCAGCAGTGGTTCTACAGGGGGCTGGAATCAGCCCCAGCATTTT. As protein: CASSGSTGGWNQPQHF.